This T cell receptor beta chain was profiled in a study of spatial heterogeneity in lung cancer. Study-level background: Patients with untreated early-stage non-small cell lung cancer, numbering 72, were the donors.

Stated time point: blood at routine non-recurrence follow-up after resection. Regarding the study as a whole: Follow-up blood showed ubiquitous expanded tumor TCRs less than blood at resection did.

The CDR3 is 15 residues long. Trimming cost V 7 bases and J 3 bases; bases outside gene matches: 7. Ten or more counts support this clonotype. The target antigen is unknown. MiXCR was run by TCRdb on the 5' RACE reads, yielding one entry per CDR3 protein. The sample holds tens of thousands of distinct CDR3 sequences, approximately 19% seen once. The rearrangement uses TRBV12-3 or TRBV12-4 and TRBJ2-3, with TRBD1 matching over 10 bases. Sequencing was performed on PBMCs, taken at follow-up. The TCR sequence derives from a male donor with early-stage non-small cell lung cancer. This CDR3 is CASTPGQGRTDTQYF. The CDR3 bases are TGTGCCAGCACCCCGGGACAGGGGAGGACAGATACGCAGTATTTT.